This T cell receptor (beta chain) appears in the sequencing data of a study of blood T cell repertoires in COVID-19. Study summary: Spain, Italy and the United States supplied samples that represented acute and convalescent COVID-19. In each case, the material was cDNA or gDNA derived from T cells, B-cell-depleted T cells, or PBMCs.

This CDR3 has 17 amino acids. Trimming cost V 5 bases and J 2 bases; bases outside gene matches: 14. Germline V gene sequence: CDR1 KGHSH, CDR2 LQKENI. Per the original data handling: Cell counts per sample came from amplifying reference gene primers. Sequencing was performed with immunoSEQ multiplex PCR; in TCRdb, only in-frame clones are kept and a portion is missing. D and trimming were read from the DNA, whereas the V and J calls and clone size are those reported in that table. The sample carries under 85,000 clones, approximately 86% recorded once. V and J are TRBV18 and TRBJ1-2; 7 nucleotides align to TRBD1. This receptor was taken from a human donor in a cohort sampled during active COVID-19. Sample: peripheral blood. CDR3 region: CASSSLPTGTANYGYTF. CDR3 nucleotides: TGTGCCAGCTCATCTCTCCCGACCGGGACAGCCAACTATGGCTACACCTTC.